This is a list of T cell receptor beta chains from one sample in a study of T cells in localized non-small cell lung cancer. Some clones are missing from TCRdb's copy, which holds only in-frame ones; the method was immunoSEQ multiplex PCR. This sample yields 25,000 to 40,000 clones, of which around 77% are seen a single time; about 16% belongs to the top ten. The material sequenced was peripheral blood, taken before any cancer treatment. All receptors derive from a male donor at least 60 years old with stage III squamous cell lung carcinoma. Each CDR3 is given with its conserved first and last residue. The order of the fields is J gene, V gene, clone size, D gene, CDR3 DNA, CDR3 protein. A D gene is named only where the DNA matches it firmly. Some rows have no size entry. The others give once, few or many, or a class for an expanded clone.

J gene: TRBJ2-7; V gene: TRBV7-6; clone size: NA; D gene: TRBD2; CDR3 DNA: TGTGCCAGCAGCTTAGCCCCGACGGGACTAGCGGGAGGCAGCTACGAGCAGTACTTC; CDR3 protein: CASSLAPTGLAGGSYEQYF
J gene: TRBJ1-2; V gene: TRBV2; clone size: NA; D gene: NA; CDR3 DNA: TGTGCCAGCAGTGAAAGTGCAGGGCAGGGCTATGGCTACACCTTC; CDR3 protein: CASSESAGQGYGYTF
J gene: TRBJ2-7; V gene: TRBV19; clone size: NA; D gene: NA; CDR3 DNA: TGTGCCAGTAGTAAGGTAGAGGGGGCCTACGAGCAGTACTTC; CDR3 protein: CASSKVEGAYEQYF
J gene: TRBJ2-3; V gene: TRBV10-3; clone size: NA; D gene: NA; CDR3 DNA: TGTGCCATCAGTGACATGGGGCTCCCGGGGGGCACAGATACGCAGTATTTT; CDR3 protein: CAISDMGLPGGTDTQYF
J gene: TRBJ1-3; V gene: TRBV9; clone size: NA; D gene: NA; CDR3 DNA: TGTGCCAGCAGCCCCGAGCTGGGGGTCGGAAACACCATATATTTT; CDR3 protein: CASSPELGVGNTIYF
J gene: TRBJ1-5; V gene: TRBV7-8; clone size: once; D gene: NA; CDR3 DNA: TGTGCCAGCAGCAGGGACAGCAATCAGCCCCAGCATTTT; CDR3 protein: CASSRDSNQPQHF
J gene: TRBJ1-4; V gene: TRBV19; clone size: NA; D gene: TRBD1; CDR3 DNA: TGTGCCAGCCGGGACAGACCTAATGAAAAACTGTTTTTT; CDR3 protein: CASRDRPNEKLFF
J gene: TRBJ2-1; V gene: TRBV9; clone size: NA; D gene: TRBD2; CDR3 DNA: TGTGCCAGCAGTGAGAGCGGGGGGACCTACAATGAGCAGTTCTTC; CDR3 protein: CASSESGGTYNEQFF
J gene: TRBJ2-7; V gene: TRBV27; clone size: medium-sized; D gene: NA; CDR3 DNA: TGTGCCAGCAGTTCTGGGACCACACTACAGAGAACTGAGGGAGGCGAGCAGTACTTC; CDR3 protein: CASSSGTTLQRTEGGEQYF
J gene: TRBJ2-1; V gene: TRBV18; clone size: NA; D gene: TRBD2; CDR3 DNA: TGTGCCAGCTCACCCCAACTAGCGGGAGGCAATGAGCAGTTCTTC; CDR3 protein: CASSPQLAGGNEQFF
J gene: TRBJ2-1; V gene: TRBV4-2; clone size: few; D gene: NA; CDR3 DNA: TGTGCCAGCAGCCAAGGGATAGTTAGCTCTAGTGAGCAGTTCTTC; CDR3 protein: CASSQGIVSSSEQFF
J gene: TRBJ1-1; V gene: TRBV7-3; clone size: NA; D gene: NA; CDR3 DNA: TGTGCCAGCAGCTTAGGAGAGGACACTGAAGCTTTCTTT; CDR3 protein: CASSLGEDTEAFF
J gene: TRBJ1-2; V gene: TRBV7-9; clone size: NA; D gene: TRBD1; CDR3 DNA: TGTGCCAGCAGCCGCGAGACAGGGTCGGCGGGCTACACCTTC; CDR3 protein: CASSRETGSAGYTF
J gene: TRBJ2-1; V gene: TRBV10-3; clone size: NA; D gene: NA; CDR3 DNA: TGTGCCTCCAACGAGTTTGATCATGAGCAGTTCTTC; CDR3 protein: CASNEFDHEQFF
J gene: TRBJ2-7; V gene: TRBV11-1; clone size: NA; D gene: NA; CDR3 DNA: TGTGCCAGCAGCTTAGAGAGCCAACCCCGTCTCTACGAGCAGTACTTC; CDR3 protein: CASSLESQPRLYEQYF
J gene: TRBJ2-7; V gene: TRBV6-6; clone size: NA; D gene: NA; CDR3 DNA: TGTGCCAGCAGTTCCAGTTTCGAGCAGTACTTC; CDR3 protein: CASSSSFEQYF
J gene: TRBJ2-7; V gene: TRBV25-1; clone size: NA; D gene: NA; CDR3 DNA: TGTGCCAGCAGTCCCAGGAACTACGAGCAGTACTTC; CDR3 protein: CASSPRNYEQYF